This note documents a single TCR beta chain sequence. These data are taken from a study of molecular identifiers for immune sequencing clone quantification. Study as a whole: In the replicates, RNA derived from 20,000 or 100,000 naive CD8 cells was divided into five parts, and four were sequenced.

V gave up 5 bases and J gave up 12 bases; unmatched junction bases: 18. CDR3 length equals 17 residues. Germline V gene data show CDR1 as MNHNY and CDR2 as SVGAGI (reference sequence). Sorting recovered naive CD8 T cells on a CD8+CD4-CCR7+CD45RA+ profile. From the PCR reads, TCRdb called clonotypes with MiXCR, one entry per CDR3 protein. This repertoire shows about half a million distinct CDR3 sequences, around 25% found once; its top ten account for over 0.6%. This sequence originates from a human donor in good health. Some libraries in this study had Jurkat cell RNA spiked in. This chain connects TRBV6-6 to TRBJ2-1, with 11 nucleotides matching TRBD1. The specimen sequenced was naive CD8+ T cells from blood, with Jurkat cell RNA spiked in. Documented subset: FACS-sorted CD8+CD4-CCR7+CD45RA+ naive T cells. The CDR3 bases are TGTGCCAGCAGTGCACGGACAGGGGGCGCAAATGGGGATGCGCAGTTCTTC. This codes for CASSARTGGANGDAQFF.